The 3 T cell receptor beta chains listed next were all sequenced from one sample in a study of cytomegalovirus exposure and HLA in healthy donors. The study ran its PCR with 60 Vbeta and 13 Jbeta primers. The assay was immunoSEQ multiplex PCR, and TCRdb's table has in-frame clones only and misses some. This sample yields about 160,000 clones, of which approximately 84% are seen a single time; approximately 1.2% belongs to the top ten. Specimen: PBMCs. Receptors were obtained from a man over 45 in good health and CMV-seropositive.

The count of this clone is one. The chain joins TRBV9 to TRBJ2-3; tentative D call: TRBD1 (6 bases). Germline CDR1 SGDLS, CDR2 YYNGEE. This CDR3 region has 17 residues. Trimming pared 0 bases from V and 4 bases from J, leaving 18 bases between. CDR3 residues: CASSVDPLGAGADTQYF. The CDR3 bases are TGTGCCAGCAGCGTAGATCCCCTGGGGGCGGGCGCAGATACGCAGTATTTT. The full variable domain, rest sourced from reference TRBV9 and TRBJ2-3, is DSGVTQTPKHLITATGQRVTLRCSPRSGDLSVYWYQQSLDQGLQFLIQYYNGEERAKGNILERFSAQQFPDLHSELNLSSLELGDSALYFCASSVDPLGAGADTQYFGPGTRLTVL.

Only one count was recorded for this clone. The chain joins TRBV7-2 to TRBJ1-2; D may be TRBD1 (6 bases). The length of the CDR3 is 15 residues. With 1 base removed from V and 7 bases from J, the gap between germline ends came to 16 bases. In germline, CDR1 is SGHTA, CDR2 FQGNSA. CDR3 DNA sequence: TGTGCCAGCAGCTTAGATTGGACAGCTCCCGTTGGCTACACCTTC. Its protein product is CASSLDWTAPVGYTF.

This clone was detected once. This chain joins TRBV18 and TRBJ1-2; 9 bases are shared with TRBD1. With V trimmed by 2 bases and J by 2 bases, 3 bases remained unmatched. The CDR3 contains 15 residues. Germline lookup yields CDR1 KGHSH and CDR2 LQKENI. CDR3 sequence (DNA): TGTGCCAGCTCACCAGGGACAGGGTTAAACTATGGCTACACCTTC. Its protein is CASSPGTGLNYGYTF.